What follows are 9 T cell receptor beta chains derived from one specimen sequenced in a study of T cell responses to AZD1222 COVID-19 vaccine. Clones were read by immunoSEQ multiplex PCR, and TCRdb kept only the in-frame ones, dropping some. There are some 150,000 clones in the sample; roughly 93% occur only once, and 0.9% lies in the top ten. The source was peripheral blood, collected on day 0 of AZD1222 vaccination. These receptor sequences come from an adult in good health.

The CDR3: CASSSTVAGTF. In DNA form, the CDR3 reads TGTGCCAGCAGCTCGACGGTAGCTGGCACCTTC. V is TRBV7-9 and J is TRBJ1-2, with no clear D. V lost 4 bases, J lost 13 bases, and 13 bases lay in between. Germline lookup yields CDR1 SEHNR and CDR2 FQNEAQ (reference sequence). This CDR3 has 11 residues.

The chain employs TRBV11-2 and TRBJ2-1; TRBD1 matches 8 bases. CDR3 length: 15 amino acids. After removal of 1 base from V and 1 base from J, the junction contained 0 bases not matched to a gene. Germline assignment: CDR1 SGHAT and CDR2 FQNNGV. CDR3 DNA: TGTGCCAGCAGCTTAGGACAGGGGTCCTACAATGAGCAGTTCTTC. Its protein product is CASSLGQGSYNEQFF.

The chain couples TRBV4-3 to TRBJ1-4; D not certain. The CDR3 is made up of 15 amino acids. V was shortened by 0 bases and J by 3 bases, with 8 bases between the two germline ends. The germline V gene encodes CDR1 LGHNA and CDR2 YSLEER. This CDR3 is CASSQESVANEKLFF. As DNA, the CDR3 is TGCGCCAGCAGCCAAGAATCCGTGGCTAATGAAAAACTGTTTTTT.

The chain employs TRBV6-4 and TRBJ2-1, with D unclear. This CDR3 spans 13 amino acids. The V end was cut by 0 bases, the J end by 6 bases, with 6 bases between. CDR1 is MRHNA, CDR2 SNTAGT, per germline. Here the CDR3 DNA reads TGTGCCAGCAGTGACTCAGAGTTCAATGAGCAGTTCTTC. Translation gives CASSDSEFNEQFF.

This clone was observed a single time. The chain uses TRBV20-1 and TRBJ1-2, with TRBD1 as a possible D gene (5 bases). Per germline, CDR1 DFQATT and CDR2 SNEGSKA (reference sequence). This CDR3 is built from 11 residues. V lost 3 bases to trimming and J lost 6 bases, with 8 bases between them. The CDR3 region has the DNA TGCAGTGCTAGTGACAGCCATGGCTACACCTTC. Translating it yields CSASDSHGYTF.

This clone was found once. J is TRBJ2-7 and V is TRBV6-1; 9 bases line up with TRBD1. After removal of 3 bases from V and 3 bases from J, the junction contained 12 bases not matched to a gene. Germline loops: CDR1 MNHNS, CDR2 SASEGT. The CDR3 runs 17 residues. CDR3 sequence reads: CASSDRPTGTGFYEQYF. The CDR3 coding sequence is TGTGCCAGCAGTGATCGCCCGACCGGGACAGGGTTCTACGAGCAGTACTTC.

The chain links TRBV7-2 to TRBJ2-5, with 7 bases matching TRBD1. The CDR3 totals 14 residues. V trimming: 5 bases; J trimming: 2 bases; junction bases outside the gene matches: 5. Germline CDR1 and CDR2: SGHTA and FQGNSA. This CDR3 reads CASSLDRTQETQYF. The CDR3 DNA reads TGTGCCAGCAGCCTGGACAGGACACAAGAGACCCAGTACTTC.

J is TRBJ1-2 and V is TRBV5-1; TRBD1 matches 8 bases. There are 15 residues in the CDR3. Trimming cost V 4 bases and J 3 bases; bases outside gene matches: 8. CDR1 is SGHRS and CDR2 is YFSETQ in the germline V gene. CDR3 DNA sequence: TGCGCCAGCAGCGGGTGGACAGGGAGAGACTATGGCTACACCTTC. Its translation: CASSGWTGRDYGYTF.

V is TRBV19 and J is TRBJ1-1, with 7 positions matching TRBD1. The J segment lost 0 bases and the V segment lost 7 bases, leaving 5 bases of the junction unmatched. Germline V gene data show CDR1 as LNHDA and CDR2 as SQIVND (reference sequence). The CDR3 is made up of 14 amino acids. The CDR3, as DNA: TGTGCCAGTATGGGGGACAGATTGAACACTGAAGCTTTCTTT. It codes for CASMGDRLNTEAFF. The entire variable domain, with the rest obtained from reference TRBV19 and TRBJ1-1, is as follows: DGGITQSPKYLFRKEGQNVTLSCEQNLNHDAMYWYRQDPGQGLRLIYYSQIVNDFQKGDIAEGYSVSREKKESFPLTVTSAQKNPTAFYLCASMGDRLNTEAFFGQGTRLTVV.